This T cell receptor (beta chain) was retrieved from a study of chemoradiotherapy in HPV16-positive cancers. Study outcomes and limitations: Non-HPV-specific T cells did not expand in tumors during treatment, whereas candidate HPV-specific clones and E7-related motifs did.

The table came from immunoSEQ multiplex PCR; TCRdb's copy has only in-frame clones and leaves some out. This sample yields 25,000 to 40,000 clones, of which 88% are seen a single time; 4.5% to 5.5% belongs to the top ten. A word on this clone: Its target is unknown.

The CDR3 sequence is 14 residues long. Germline CDR1 reads SEHNR; CDR2 reads FQNEAQ (reference sequence). V lost 5 bases to trimming and J lost 3 bases, with 10 bases between them. This specimen consisted of blood, obtained from a patient who underwent chemoradiotherapy. The sequence was collected from a human donor with HPV-associated anogenital cancer. This rearrangement joins TRBV7-9 to TRBJ2-2; a weak D match, TRBD1 (6 bases). This CDR3 reads CASSTDSYTGELFF. As DNA, the CDR3 is TGTGCCAGCAGCACGGACAGTTACACCGGGGAGCTGTTTTTT.